At least ten counts were recorded for the clone carrying this TCR beta chain. The data stem from a study of T cells in Graves' hyperthyroidism and ophthalmopathy. Germline trimming cut 0 bases from V and 4 bases from J; bases unmatched to any gene: 5. Germline values: CDR1 DFQATT, CDR2 SNEGSKA (reference sequence). The CDR3 runs 16 residues. Amplified regions were TCR beta CDR3 sequences from RNA transcripts. Using the HTBI primer set, a first-round RT-PCR was run on the TCR CDR3. One entry per CDR3 protein results from TCRdb running MiXCR on the multiplex PCR reads. This sample has about 400,000 distinct CDR3 sequences, with 14% to 15% found just once.

The receptor comes from a woman in her twenties or thirties with Graves' hyperthyroidism. V gene TRBV20-1 combines with J gene TRBJ2-3, with 12 bases aligning to TRBD2. What was sequenced was blood. The CDR3 sequence: CSARDRLAGVADTQYF. CDR3 nucleotides: TGCAGTGCTAGAGATCGACTAGCGGGAGTCGCAGATACGCAGTATTTT.